Each of the 24 T cell receptor beta chains below was sequenced from the same sample in a study of T cell changes during pregnancy in multiple sclerosis. Generated by immunoSEQ multiplex PCR, the TCRdb table keeps only in-frame clones and is missing some. The table records more than 85,000 clones, approximately 95% of them present only once. The sample consisted of peripheral blood, taken after pregnancy. Every receptor here comes from a female donor in good health, enrolled as a control in a pregnancy study.

CDR3 loop: CASSPGGTEAFF. In DNA form, the CDR3 reads TGTGCCAGCAGCCCCGGGGGGACTGAAGCTTTCTTT. V and J are TRBV7-6 and TRBJ1-1, with TRBD1 as a possible D gene (5 bases). This CDR3 spans 12 amino acids. Germline V gene data show CDR1 as SGHVS and CDR2 as FNYEAQ. V lost 5 bases and J lost 5, with 9 bases in between.

This chain links TRBV2 with TRBJ1-3, with a possible D match to TRBD1 (6 bases). Germline CDR1 is SNHLY and CDR2 is FYNNEI. This CDR3 region has 16 residues. V lost 1 base to trimming and J lost 1 base, with 11 bases between them. In nucleotides, the CDR3 is TGTGCCAGCAGTGAAGGAGGGCAGGGGTCTGGAAACACCATATATTTT. Translation: CASSEGGQGSGNTIYF.

J is TRBJ2-4 and V is TRBV11-2; a possible D gene is TRBD1 (7 bases). This CDR3 is 15 amino acids long. Germline V gene data show CDR1 as SGHAT and CDR2 as FQNNGV. Trimming took off 5 bases at V and 2 bases at J, with 13 bases between the two ends. The CDR3 bases are TGTGCCAGCAGCCAGGGGGGAGTATCCAAAAACATTCAGTACTTC. The encoded protein is CASSQGGVSKNIQYF.

The CDR3 region has the DNA TGTGCCAGCAGGGACGGACGGAGGAGTGAAAAACTGTTTTTT. Translating gives CASRDGRRSEKLFF. The chain couples TRBV2 to TRBJ1-4; D not resolved. The CDR3 extends over 14 amino acids. Germline CDR1 and CDR2: SNHLY and FYNNEI. Deletions cut 6 bases from V and 7 bases from J, with 15 bases between.

This rearrangement joins TRBV19 to TRBJ2-4; 13 bases agree with TRBD2. The CDR3 spans 17 residues. Germline-derived CDR1 and CDR2 are LNHDA and SQIVND (reference sequence). The V and J ends lost 5 bases and 8 bases, in that order; junction bases with no gene match: 12. The CDR3 sequence is CASSPGTSGTWWDIQYF. For the CDR3, the DNA is TGTGCCAGTAGTCCTGGGACTAGCGGGACCTGGTGGGACATTCAGTACTTC.

V gene TRBV29-1 combines with J gene TRBJ2-2; 8 bases match TRBD1. The CDR3 is 15 residues long. Looked up from germline, CDR1 is SQVTM and CDR2 is ANQGSEA. Trimming took 7 bases from V and 6 from J; bases not matched to a gene: 13. CDR3 bases: TGCAGCGCAATGGGGAGACAGGGGCCCCCCGGGGAGCTGTTTTTT. It specifies CSAMGRQGPPGELFF.

CDR3 in amino acids: CASSEDREVDEQYF. The CDR3 DNA reads TGTGCCAGTAGTGAGGACAGGGAGGTCGACGAGCAGTACTTC. The chain uses TRBV19 and TRBJ2-7; 8 bases fit TRBD1. The germline V gene has CDR1 LNHDA and CDR2 SQIVND (reference sequence). The CDR3 has 14 amino acids. V lost 5 bases, J lost 5 bases, and 8 bases stayed unmatched.

V is TRBV5-1 and J is TRBJ2-5; D is unclear. Germline V gives CDR1 SGHRS, CDR2 YFSETQ. The CDR3 is made up of 13 amino acids. Trimming stripped 4 bases from V and 9 bases from J, with 16 bases between. The CDR3 loop is CASSPAPSEAQYF. The CDR3 DNA reads TGCGCCAGCAGCCCAGCACCCTCTGAGGCCCAGTACTTC.

The chain is built from TRBV5-1 and TRBJ2-3; 7 bases match TRBD1. With 3 bases clipped from V and 0 bases from J, the junction kept 10 bases outside the gene matches. The CDR3 runs 17 residues. CDR1 and CDR2 from the germline V gene are SGHRS and YFSETQ. The CDR3 loop reads CASSWPVAGGSTDTQYF. CDR3 coding DNA: TGCGCCAGCAGCTGGCCCGTAGCAGGGGGTAGCACAGATACGCAGTATTTT.

This chain connects TRBV23-1 to TRBJ1-2, with D possibly being TRBD1 (6 bases). TRBV23-1 is an ORF, and what it does is uncertain. The CDR3 runs 15 residues. V shed 5 bases and J shed 8 bases, with 21 bases lying between them. CDR3 sequence reads: CASSAAYRAVGGYTF. In DNA, the CDR3 is TGCGCCAGCAGTGCGGCTTACAGGGCCGTCGGAGGCTACACCTTC.

The rearrangement links TRBV28 to TRBJ2-7, with 9 nucleotides matching TRBD1. The germline V gene has CDR1 MDHEN and CDR2 SYDVKM. Trimming cost V 1 base and J 2 bases; bases outside gene matches: 3. CDR3 length equals 15 residues. In DNA form, the CDR3 reads TGTGCCAGCAGTTTATTGGGGACAGGGCCCTACGAGCAGTACTTC. This translates into CASSLLGTGPYEQYF.

V gene TRBV27 combines with J gene TRBJ2-7; 11 nucleotides match TRBD1. V shed 2 bases and J 3 bases; nucleotides not matched to a gene: 3. Per the germline V gene, CDR1 is MNHEY and CDR2 is SMNVEV (reference sequence). CDR3 size: 15 residues. CDR3 in amino acids: CASSLGTGGSYEQYF. The CDR3, as DNA: TGTGCCAGCAGTTTAGGGACAGGGGGTAGCTACGAGCAGTACTTC.

V usage is TRBV19 and J usage is TRBJ1-2; the D gene is possibly TRBD1 (5 bases). The CDR3 has 15 amino acids. Germline CDR1 and CDR2: LNHDA and SQIVND (reference sequence). Trimming took 3 bases from V and 1 from J, leaving 12 bases between them. The CDR3 DNA is TGTGCCAGTAGTATCCCAGGGCAGGGTAACTATGGCTACACCTTC. Translated: CASSIPGQGNYGYTF. Drawing the rest from reference TRBV19 and TRBJ1-2, the complete variable domain is DGGITQSPKYLFRKEGQNVTLSCEQNLNHDAMYWYRQDPGQGLRLIYYSQIVNDFQKGDIAEGYSVSREKKESFPLTVTSAQKNPTAFYLCASSIPGQGNYGYTFGSGTRLTVV.

The CDR3 sequence: CASSVQGKANTEAFF. DNA for the CDR3: TGTGCCAGCAGCGTCCAGGGGAAGGCGAACACTGAAGCTTTCTTT. V gene TRBV9 combines with J gene TRBJ1-1, with TRBD1 as a possible D gene (6 bases). V dropped 2 bases and J dropped 1 base, with 12 bases sitting between them. Germline V lookup: CDR1 SGDLS, CDR2 YYNGEE. The CDR3 loop spans 15 amino acids.

The V call is TRBV25-1, the J call TRBJ1-1, with 8 bases matching TRBD1. This CDR3 contains 17 residues. The J segment lost 5 bases and the V segment lost 3 bases, leaving 14 bases of the junction unmatched. The germline V gene encodes CDR1 MGHDK and CDR2 SYGVNS. The CDR3 DNA is TGTGCCAGCAGTGACCCCGGACAGGGAGGGTGTAGGACTGAAGCTTTCTTT. This sequence encodes CASSDPGQGGCRTEAFF.

As DNA, the CDR3 is TGCGCCAGCAGCCAAGCCTCTGGCGGGAGCTCCTACAATGAGCAGTTCTTC. Encoded protein: CASSQASGGSSYNEQFF. The chain carries TRBV4-1 and TRBJ2-1; 7 positions agree with TRBD2. CDR1 and CDR2 from the germline V gene are MGHRA and YSYEKL. The CDR3 consists of 17 residues. With 1 base clipped from V and 0 bases from J, the junction kept 6 bases outside the gene matches.

The V and J genes are TRBV11-2 and TRBJ2-1; maybe TRBD2 (6 bases). Germline V lookup: CDR1 SGHAT, CDR2 FQNNGV. The CDR3 runs to 16 residues. Trimming cost V 4 bases and J 6 bases, with 19 bases left between them. The CDR3 spells CASSSSGRGSGNEQFF. The CDR3 DNA sequence: TGTGCCAGCAGCTCCTCGGGTCGGGGGAGCGGCAATGAGCAGTTCTTC.

The genes are TRBV4-1 and TRBJ2-1; D is uncertain. The CDR3 totals 13 residues. V was trimmed by 1 base and J by 6 bases, leaving 7 bases between them. CDR1 is MGHRA, CDR2 YSYEKL, per germline. The CDR3 reads CASSQAGSNEQFF. DNA for the CDR3: TGCGCCAGCAGCCAAGCCGGGTCCAATGAGCAGTTCTTC.

The chain is built from TRBV5-1 and TRBJ2-1; maybe TRBD2 (7 bases). The CDR3 contains 15 residues. Per germline, CDR1 SGHRS and CDR2 YFSETQ. V shed 0 bases and J shed 10 bases, with 17 bases lying between them. CDR3 sequence reads: CASSLAGGAFSEQFF. In nucleotides, the CDR3 is TGCGCCAGCAGCTTGGCGGGGGGCGCTTTCAGCGAGCAGTTCTTC. The full variable domain, completed using reference TRBV5-1 and TRBJ2-1, is KAGVTQTPRYLIKTRGQQVTLSCSPISGHRSVSWYQQTPGQGLQFLFEYFSETQRNKGNFPGRFSGRQFSNSRSEMNVSTLELGDSALYLCASSLAGGAFSEQFFGPGTRLTVL.

The chain couples TRBV6-5 to TRBJ2-2, with a weak D call TRBD2 (6 bases). Germline-derived CDR1 and CDR2 are MNHEY and SVGAGI. Trimming stripped 0 bases from V and 1 base from J, with 9 bases between. CDR3 length equals 16 residues. The CDR3 nucleotides read TGTGCCAGCAGTTACTCCCCGGGAGTGAACACCGGGGAGCTGTTTTTT. Its protein product is CASSYSPGVNTGELFF.

The rearrangement links TRBV7-8 to TRBJ2-1, with unresolved D. Germline CDR1 is SGHVS and CDR2 is FQNEAQ. The CDR3 extends over 12 amino acids. The V end lost 1 base, the J end lost 10 bases, and 8 bases lay between the germline ends. In DNA, the CDR3 is TGTGCCAGCAGCTTAGTCGACTCCGAGCAGTTCTTC. It encodes CASSLVDSEQFF.

The chain employs TRBV2 and TRBJ2-1; a weak D match, TRBD1 (5 bases). The CDR3 totals 13 residues. V gave up 5 bases and J gave up 8 bases, with 13 bases separating them. The germline CDR1 and CDR2 sequences are SNHLY and FYNNEI. CDR3 amino acids: CASSSRGRDEQFF. The CDR3, as DNA: TGTGCCAGCAGTTCAAGGGGAAGGGATGAGCAGTTCTTC.

The chain is built from TRBV7-9 and TRBJ2-3; 8 bases fit TRBD2. Unmatched junction bases numbered 12, after V lost 7 bases and J lost 3 bases. The V gene's germline CDR1 is SEHNR and CDR2 FQNEAQ (reference sequence). This CDR3 is 16 amino acids long. The CDR3 DNA reads as TGTGCCAGCATACCCGGGGCTAGCGGGTTGACAGATACGCAGTATTTT. Translating gives CASIPGASGLTDTQYF.

This chain connects TRBV14 to TRBJ2-7; D is unclear. V was trimmed by 4 bases and J by 0 bases, leaving 16 bases between them. In germline, CDR1 is SGHDN, CDR2 FVKESK. The CDR3 is made up of 16 amino acids. The DNA for the CDR3 is TGTGCCAGCAGCCTATTCGAATCTAGGCTCTCCTACGAGCAGTACTTC. Its translation is CASSLFESRLSYEQYF. The variable domain in full, with the rest retrieved from reference TRBV14 and TRBJ2-7, is EAGVTQFPSHSVIEKGQTVTLRCDPISGHDNLYWYRRVMGKEIKFLLHFVKESKQDESGMPNNRFLAERTGGTYSTLKVQPAELEDSGVYFCASSLFESRLSYEQYFGPGTRLTVT.